The 30 T cell receptor beta chains below come from one sample, sequenced in a study of beta chain features in type 1 diabetes. Points from the study as a whole: When Type 1 diabetes patients were examined, their TCRB CDR3s proved moderately but significantly shorter in all four CD4+ subsets.

Antigens of these TCRs are unknown. All of the isolated RNA was reverse transcribed, so expressed TCRB transcripts were sequenced. Produced via immunoSEQ multiplex PCR; TCRdb's table is partial and in-frame only. Here the sample spans about 650,000 clones, around an eighth being singletons. What was sequenced was naive CD4+ T cells from blood. The source is a man under 40 with type 1 diabetes.

The rearrangement links TRBV6-6 to TRBJ1-2; maybe TRBD1 (6 bases). The V gene lost 8 bases and the J gene lost 6 bases, with 19 bases spanning the gap. Germline CDR1 and CDR2: MNHNY and SVGAGI (reference sequence). CDR3 length equals 14 residues. CDR3 loop: CASRTLTGSHGYTF. The CDR3 region has the DNA TGTGCCAGCCGAACCCTCACAGGGTCCCATGGCTACACCTTC.

This clone was counted only a few times. The chain links TRBV27 to TRBJ2-7; D assignment may be TRBD1 or TRBD2 (6 bases each). V dropped 4 bases and J dropped 5 bases, with 12 bases sitting between them. Per the germline V gene, CDR1 is MNHEY and CDR2 is SMNVEV (reference sequence). CDR3 length equals 13 residues. The CDR3 here is CASSSGGGNEQYF. CDR3 sequence (DNA): TGTGCCAGCAGTTCCGGGGGCGGGAACGAGCAGTACTTC.

This clone was seen more than once but under ten times. The chain carries TRBV27 and TRBJ2-7; the D gene is possibly TRBD1 (5 bases). This CDR3 comprises 14 residues. Germline lookup yields CDR1 MNHEY and CDR2 SMNVEV (reference sequence). The V gene lost 2 bases and the J gene lost 1 base, with 9 bases spanning the gap. CDR3 in DNA: TGTGCCAGCAGTTTAATCGACAGTTCCTACGAGCAGTACTTC. Its protein is CASSLIDSSYEQYF.

The chain recombines TRBV5-6 with TRBJ1-2, with a weak D call TRBD1 (6 bases). This CDR3 is built from 13 residues. V was clipped by 0 bases and J by 3 bases, with 6 bases between them. Germline V lookup: CDR1 SGHDT, CDR2 YYEEEE. This chain's CDR3 is CASSLAGDYGYTF. CDR3 bases: TGTGCCAGCAGCTTGGCAGGGGACTATGGCTACACCTTC.

The rearrangement joins TRBV11-3 to TRBJ2-1; D uncertain. The V end was cut by 0 bases, the J end by 5 bases, with 5 bases between. In germline, CDR1 is SGHNT, CDR2 YENEEA. This CDR3 comprises 13 residues. The CDR3 nucleotides read TGTGCCAGCAGCTTAGACAGGAACAATGAGCAGTTCTTC. Translating it yields CASSLDRNNEQFF.

The chain recombines TRBV4-1 with TRBJ2-1; D unresolved. Germline lookup yields CDR1 MGHRA and CDR2 YSYEKL. The V and J ends lost 0 bases and 0 bases respectively, with 9 bases between them. The CDR3 extends over 16 amino acids. CDR3 protein: CASSQDFAVSYNEQFF. In DNA, the CDR3 is TGCGCCAGCAGCCAAGATTTCGCCGTCTCCTACAATGAGCAGTTCTTC.

The chain is built from TRBV7-9 and TRBJ1-6, with D uncertain. CDR3 length: 16 residues. V lost 3 bases and J 0 bases, leaving 9 bases between the germline ends. Looked up from germline, CDR1 is SEHNR and CDR2 is FQNEAQ (reference sequence). The CDR3 nucleotides read TGTGCCAGCAGCTTTGGAAGGAGCTCCTATAATTCACCCCTCCACTTT. It yields the protein CASSFGRSSYNSPLHF.

The rearrangement uses TRBV4-3 and TRBJ1-2; TRBD1 aligns across 8 bases. V shed 1 base, J shed 5 bases, and the junction held 6 bases outside the gene matches. Germline assignment: CDR1 LGHNA and CDR2 YSLEER. The CDR3 consists of 15 residues. CDR3 region: CASSQAYRGDYGYTF. The CDR3 nucleotides read TGCGCCAGCAGCCAAGCGTACAGGGGGGATTATGGCTACACCTTC.

This clone was observed a few times. The chain combines TRBV29-1 with TRBJ1-1; 7 positions agree with TRBD1. V was pared by 6 bases and J by 0 bases, with 4 bases of the junction left unmatched. CDR1 and CDR2 from the germline V gene are SQVTM and ANQGSEA. This CDR3 contains 13 residues. The CDR3 loop reads CSVSQGLNTEAFF. The CDR3 bases are TGCAGCGTCTCACAGGGGTTGAACACTGAAGCTTTCTTT.

This clone has just a few counts. V and J are TRBV29-1 and TRBJ2-5, with TRBD2 matching over 8 bases. The trim removed 4 bases at V and 5 bases at J, leaving 6 bases unmatched. Germline CDR1 is SQVTM and CDR2 is ANQGSEA. This CDR3 region has 13 residues. The CDR3 DNA reads TGCAGCGTTGCAGGGACTAGTGACGAGACCCAGTACTTC. Amino acids: CSVAGTSDETQYF.

The chain links TRBV28 to TRBJ1-6, with a weak D call TRBD1 (5 bases). Between the trimmed V and J ends, which lost 5 bases and 7 bases, there was a span of 12 bases. This CDR3 comprises 14 residues. Per germline, CDR1 MDHEN and CDR2 SYDVKM. The CDR3 DNA follows: TGTGCCAGCAGTCCGACAGACTTCAATTCACCCCTCCACTTT. This sequence encodes CASSPTDFNSPLHF.

This clone was seen more than once but under ten times. V usage is TRBV28 and J usage is TRBJ1-6, with D perhaps matching TRBD1 (6 bases). V was shortened by 6 bases and J by 3 bases, with 9 bases between the two germline ends. Looked up from germline, CDR1 is MDHEN and CDR2 is SYDVKM. This CDR3 is 14 amino acids long. CDR3 nucleotides: TGTGCCAGCAGCAGGGGTATCTATAATTCACCCCTCCACTTT. Amino acids: CASSRGIYNSPLHF.

This clone has a handful of counts. The rearrangement links TRBV10-3 to TRBJ2-1; 12 nucleotides align to TRBD2. CDR3 size: 15 residues. Germline V lookup: CDR1 ENHRY, CDR2 SYGVKD. The V segment lost 6 bases and the J segment 5 bases; nucleotides outside the gene matches: 5. As DNA, the CDR3 is TGTGCCATCAGCCTACTAGCGGGGGGTAACAATGAGCAGTTCTTC. Its translation is CAISLLAGGNNEQFF.

V and J are TRBV6-4 and TRBJ1-2; D is perhaps TRBD1 (6 bases). This CDR3 is built from 13 residues. Trimming stripped 2 bases from V and 8 bases from J, with 12 bases between. CDR1 MRHNA and CDR2 SNTAGT come from the germline V gene. The CDR3 here is CASSDNDRRGYTF. In DNA form, the CDR3 reads TGTGCCAGCAGTGACAATGACAGGAGAGGCTACACCTTC.

In this sample, this clone turned up a few times. The chain is built from TRBV18 and TRBJ1-1, with 8 bases aligning to TRBD1. J was trimmed by 0 bases and V by 2 bases; bases with no gene match: 8. The CDR3 has 17 amino acids. Germline V lookup: CDR1 KGHSH, CDR2 LQKENI. The CDR3 sequence: CASSPVGSGGLNTEAFF. CDR3 coding DNA: TGTGCCAGCTCACCAGTAGGCTCAGGGGGCCTGAACACTGAAGCTTTCTTT.

Comments on this clone: In the same sample, other DNA sequences code for this CDR3. The rearrangement uses TRBV30 and TRBJ1-5; D is uncertain. Germline CDR1 GTSNPN, CDR2 SVGIG (reference sequence). V was shortened by 0 bases and J by 0 bases, with 3 bases between the two germline ends. CDR3 length equals 13 residues. This chain's CDR3 is CAWSVHSNQPQHF. The CDR3 DNA reads as TGTGCCTGGAGTGTACATAGCAATCAGCCCCAGCATTTT.

This clone was counted only a few times. The V gene is TRBV7-2, the J gene TRBJ2-5; D remains unclear. Germline CDR1 SGHTA, CDR2 FQGNSA. This CDR3 has 13 residues. V was cut by 5 bases and J by 8 bases, with 15 bases left in between. Written as DNA, the CDR3 is TGTGCCAGCAGCATCGAAGCATCGGGTACCCAGTACTTC. Encoded protein: CASSIEASGTQYF. The full variable domain, its missing parts supplied by reference TRBV7-2 and TRBJ2-5, is GAGVSQSPSNKVTEKGKDVELRCDPISGHTALYWYRQSLGQGLEFLIYFQGNSAPDKSGLPSDRFSAERTGGSVSTLTIQRTQQEDSAVYLCASSIEASGTQYFGPGTRLLVL.

This clone turned up a few times. The gene calls are TRBV19 and TRBJ2-1, with D unclear. V was cut by 6 bases and J by 8 bases, with 11 bases left in between. This CDR3 is built from 12 residues. CDR1 LNHDA and CDR2 SQIVND come from the germline V gene (reference sequence). CDR3 coding DNA: TGTGCCAGTAGCAAGGACGGCGATGAGCAGTTCTTC. This codes for CASSKDGDEQFF.

This clone was seen a few times. V is TRBV29-1 and J is TRBJ1-2, with a weak D call TRBD1 (5 bases). This CDR3 contains 14 residues. In germline, CDR1 is SQVTM, CDR2 ANQGSEA. Trimming left V 6 bases short and J 7 bases short, with 21 bases between. The CDR3 loop is CSVSDGPAGGGYTF. CDR3 DNA sequence: TGCAGCGTCTCGGACGGACCGGCCGGGGGTGGCTACACCTTC.

This clone has a handful of counts. V is TRBV19 and J is TRBJ2-7; perhaps TRBD1 as D (7 bases). Looked up from germline, CDR1 is LNHDA and CDR2 is SQIVND (reference sequence). Trimming left V 2 bases short and J 5 bases short, with 10 bases between. The CDR3 length is 13 residues. The DNA of the CDR3 is TGTGCCAGTAGTATACAGGGGGGTAACGAGCAGTACTTC. This gives the protein CASSIQGGNEQYF.

This rearrangement joins TRBV18 to TRBJ2-5; D unresolved. The germline V and J ends were trimmed by 8 bases and 7 bases, with 23 bases remaining between them. Looked up from germline, CDR1 is KGHSH and CDR2 is LQKENI. The CDR3 contains 15 residues. CDR3: CASGPSPGQSGTQYF. CDR3 DNA: TGTGCCAGCGGACCTTCCCCGGGCCAGAGTGGGACCCAGTACTTC. The full variable domain, completed using reference TRBV18 and TRBJ2-5, is NAGVMQNPRHLVRRRGQEARLRCSPMKGHSHVYWYRQLPEEGLKFMVYLQKENIIDESGMPKERFSAEFPKEGPSILRIQQVVRGDSAAYFCASGPSPGQSGTQYFGPGTRLLVL.

The chain combines TRBV5-1 with TRBJ2-7; 9 bases are a match to TRBD1. The V gene end was trimmed by 7 bases and the J gene end by 7 bases; junction bases not matched to a gene: 12. This CDR3 is built from 14 residues. Germline V gene sequence: CDR1 SGHRS, CDR2 YFSETQ. The CDR3 is CASEPGDRAKEQYF. CDR3 nucleotides: TGCGCCAGCGAACCCGGGGACAGGGCGAAAGAGCAGTACTTC.

The chain couples TRBV9 to TRBJ1-1; no reliable D call. CDR1 is SGDLS, CDR2 YYNGEE, per germline. V lost 2 bases to trimming and J lost 4 bases, with 12 bases between them. The length of the CDR3 is 14 residues. In DNA, the CDR3 is TGTGCCAGCAGCGTTGGTTTAGCGAGCACTGAAGCTTTCTTT. As protein: CASSVGLASTEAFF.

This chain connects TRBV5-1 to TRBJ2-1; weak D call: TRBD1 (6 bases). CDR3 size: 15 residues. Germline V lookup: CDR1 SGHRS, CDR2 YFSETQ. The ends were cut back, 0 bases at V and 6 bases at J, with 13 bases in the middle. For the CDR3, the DNA is TGCGCCAGCAGCTTGGGAACTCCAGGGGCCAATGAGCAGTTCTTC. This translates into CASSLGTPGANEQFF.

The chain has TRBV9 and TRBJ2-7; TRBD1 matches at 9 bases. CDR3 length: 14 amino acids. Losses at the gene ends were 2 bases for V and 3 bases for J; bases not matched to a gene: 3. Germline CDR1 reads SGDLS; CDR2 reads YYNGEE. CDR3 protein: CASSVGQGIYEQYF. In nucleotides, the CDR3 is TGTGCCAGCAGCGTCGGACAGGGGATCTACGAGCAGTACTTC.

The V gene is TRBV4-3, the J gene TRBJ2-3; 7 bases line up with TRBD1. V lost 0 bases to trimming and J lost 6 bases; unmatched junction nucleotides: 6. The germline V gene has CDR1 LGHNA and CDR2 YSLEER. CDR3 length equals 15 residues. The CDR3 region has the DNA TGCGCCAGCAGCCAAGATCGACAGGGTTGGGATACGCAGTATTTT. Translated: CASSQDRQGWDTQYF.

The CDR3 DNA reads as TGTGCCAGTAGTTTTAGCAATCAGCCCCAGCATTTT. Its translation is CASSFSNQPQHF. V gene TRBV19 combines with J gene TRBJ1-5; no definite D call. In germline, CDR1 is LNHDA, CDR2 SQIVND (reference sequence). This CDR3 comprises 12 residues. V was cut by 5 bases and J by 0 bases, with 2 bases left in between.

This chain uses TRBV14 with TRBJ2-7; TRBD1 might be the D (6 bases). Germline CDR1 reads SGHDN; CDR2 reads FVKESK. Trimming stripped 5 bases from V and 4 bases from J, with 9 bases between. CDR3 length equals 12 residues. The CDR3 here is CASSSQGYEQYF. CDR3 nucleotides: TGTGCCAGCAGCTCCCAGGGGTACGAGCAGTACTTC.

The chain uses TRBV18 and TRBJ2-5; no reliable D call. CDR3 length: 13 residues. Germline assignment: CDR1 KGHSH and CDR2 LQKENI. The V and J ends lost 3 bases and 1 base respectively, with 6 bases between them. CDR3: CASSPLIQETQYF. The CDR3 nucleotides read TGTGCCAGCTCACCCCTCATCCAAGAGACCCAGTACTTC. The full variable domain, its missing parts supplied by reference TRBV18 and TRBJ2-5, is NAGVMQNPRHLVRRRGQEARLRCSPMKGHSHVYWYRQLPEEGLKFMVYLQKENIIDESGMPKERFSAEFPKEGPSILRIQQVVRGDSAAYFCASSPLIQETQYFGPGTRLLVL.

The V and J genes are TRBV5-1 and TRBJ2-6, with D perhaps TRBD1 (6 bases). V gave up 6 bases and J gave up 4 bases, with 17 bases separating them. The CDR3 consists of 16 residues. Germline CDR1 reads SGHRS; CDR2 reads YFSETQ. The CDR3 DNA sequence: TGCGCCAGCATCAGGGACACCCACTCGGGGGCCAACGTCCTGACTTTC. Amino acids: CASIRDTHSGANVLTF.